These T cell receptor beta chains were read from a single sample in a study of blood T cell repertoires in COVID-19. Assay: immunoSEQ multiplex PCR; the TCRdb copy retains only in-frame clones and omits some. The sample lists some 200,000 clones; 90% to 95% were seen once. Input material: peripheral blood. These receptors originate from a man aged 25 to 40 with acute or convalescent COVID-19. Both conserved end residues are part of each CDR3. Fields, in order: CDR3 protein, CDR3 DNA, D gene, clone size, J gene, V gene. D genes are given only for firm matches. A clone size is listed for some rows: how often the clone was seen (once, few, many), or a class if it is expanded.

CASSFSGTPPLNEQFF,TGTGCCAGCAGTTTCAGCGGGACTCCTCCGCTCAATGAGCAGTTCTTC,TRBD2,-,TRBJ2-1,TRBV27
CASSQDVAGGVLDTQYF,TGTGCCAGCAGCCAAGATGTTGCGGGGGGTGTGCTAGATACGCAGTATTTT,TRBD2,-,TRBJ2-3,TRBV4-2
CASRNFGSDEQYF,TGTGCCAGCAGAAACTTCGGGTCGGACGAGCAGTACTTC,-,-,TRBJ2-7,TRBV12-3/TRBV12-4
CASSQDTGMASGNTIYF,TGCGCCAGCAGCCAAGATACAGGGATGGCCTCTGGAAACACCATATATTTT,-,once,TRBJ1-3,TRBV4-1
CASSEIRSGANVLTF,TGTGCCAGCAGTGAAATTCGGTCTGGGGCCAACGTCCTGACTTTC,-,-,TRBJ2-6,TRBV2
CASSFLSGGSPDTQYF,TGCGCCAGCAGCTTTCTATCGGGCGGGAGCCCAGATACGCAGTATTTT,TRBD2,once,TRBJ2-3,TRBV5-1
CASSPQGRATDTQYF,TGTGCCAGCAGCCCGCAGGGGAGGGCCACAGATACGCAGTATTTT,-,-,TRBJ2-3,TRBV28
CASSLAGGETQYF,TGCGCCAGCAGCTTGGCCGGAGGAGAGACCCAGTACTTC,-,-,TRBJ2-5,TRBV5-1
CASSPSDRGGPYNSPLHF,TGTGCCAGCAGCCCATCTGACAGGGGTGGCCCCTATAATTCACCCCTCCACTTT,TRBD1,-,TRBJ1-6,TRBV5-5
CASSHSRGPMNTEAFF,TGTGCCAGCTCACATTCCAGGGGGCCGATGAACACTGAAGCTTTCTTT,TRBD1,-,TRBJ1-1,TRBV18
CASSPGQNNQPQHF,TGTGCCAGCTCACCTGGACAGAACAATCAGCCCCAGCATTTT,-,-,TRBJ1-5,TRBV18
CSVEGAGLGYEQYF,TGCAGCGTTGAAGGGGCAGGGTTGGGTTACGAGCAGTACTTC,-,-,TRBJ2-7,TRBV29-1
CASSARSGTRAYEQYF,TGTGCCAGCAGCGCCCGCTCCGGGACTAGGGCTTACGAGCAGTACTTC,TRBD2,-,TRBJ2-7,TRBV9
CASSSDGTGLAGGYTF,TGTGCCAGCAGCTCAGATGGGACGGGTTTGGCGGGGGGCTACACCTTC,-,-,TRBJ1-2,TRBV7-9
CASSPRGGYTF,TGTGCCAGCAGTCCGAGAGGGGGCTACACCTTC,-,-,TRBJ1-2,TRBV6-5
CASSTGVGGYTF,TGCGCCAGCAGCACAGGGGTGGGTGGCTACACCTTC,TRBD1,few,TRBJ1-2,TRBV5-1
CASSITGRGLAQYF,TGTGCCAGTAGTATAACCGGCAGGGGTCTTGCGCAGTATTTT,-,-,TRBJ2-3,TRBV19
CASSLVTSGRHEQFF,TGTGCCAGCAGCTTAGTAACTAGCGGGAGGCACGAGCAGTTCTTC,TRBD2,-,TRBJ2-1,TRBV11-3
CASSHLQGLDGYTF,TGTGCCAGCAGCCACCTTCAGGGGTTGGATGGCTACACCTTC,-,-,TRBJ1-2,TRBV3-1/TRBV3-2
CASSGGGSGNQPQHF,TGCGCCAGCAGTGGAGGGGGCTCGGGCAATCAGCCCCAGCATTTT,TRBD1,-,TRBJ1-5,TRBV10-1
CASRPGAGGDTQYF,TGTGCCAGCAGACCCGGAGCGGGGGGAGATACGCAGTATTTT,TRBD2,-,TRBJ2-3,TRBV6-6
CASSERTGGVQPQHF,TGTGCCAGTAGTGAAAGGACAGGGGGTGTTCAGCCCCAGCATTTT,TRBD1,-,TRBJ1-5,TRBV19
CASSFLSGTEAFF,TGTGCCAGCAGCTTTCTTTCGGGCACTGAAGCTTTCTTT,-,-,TRBJ1-1,TRBV13
CAISGASGGGDTQYF,TGTGCCATCAGTGGCGCTAGCGGGGGAGGGGATACGCAGTATTTT,TRBD2,-,TRBJ2-3,TRBV10-3
CAGPTGGEKELTGELFF,TGTGCCGGCCCAACAGGGGGCGAAAAGGAACTCACCGGGGAGCTGTTTTTT,TRBD1,-,TRBJ2-2,TRBV28
CASRGGSIYEQYF,TGCGCCAGCCGAGGGGGCTCAATCTACGAGCAGTACTTC,TRBD1,-,TRBJ2-7,TRBV10-2
CASSETSTNEKLFF,TGCGCCAGCAGCGAGACATCGACTAATGAAAAACTGTTTTTT,-,-,TRBJ1-4,TRBV5-1
CASSQLASTIYF,TGTGCCAGCAGCCAATTAGCCAGCACCATATATTTT,-,-,TRBJ1-3,TRBV3-1/TRBV3-2
CASSPMGAPLNTEAFF,TGTGCCAGCTCACCAATGGGAGCCCCCTTGAACACTGAAGCTTTCTTT,-,-,TRBJ1-1,TRBV18
CASRRTSKAETQYF,TGTGCCAGCAGAAGGACTAGCAAGGCGGAGACCCAGTACTTC,TRBD2,-,TRBJ2-5,TRBV6-5
CASSLVGQKEYEQYF,TGCGCCAGCAGCTTGGTGGGACAGAAGGAGTACGAGCAGTACTTC,TRBD1,-,TRBJ2-7,TRBV5-1
CASSLATSPATNEKLFF,TGCGCCAGCAGCTTGGCTACCTCTCCTGCAACTAATGAAAAACTGTTTTTT,-,-,TRBJ1-4,TRBV5-1
CAWSESQGPYGYTF,TGTGCCTGGAGTGAAAGTCAGGGGCCTTATGGCTACACCTTC,-,-,TRBJ1-2,TRBV30
CASSERQAGYEQYF,TGTGCCAGCAGTGAACGGCAGGCGGGATACGAGCAGTACTTC,-,-,TRBJ2-7,TRBV6-1
CASSLQRGWGEQFF,TGTGCCAGCAGCTTGCAGAGGGGGTGGGGTGAGCAGTTCTTC,-,-,TRBJ2-1,TRBV5-6
CASSPGLRNTIYF,TGTGCCAGCAGTCCTGGACTTCGAAACACCATATATTTT,-,-,TRBJ1-3,TRBV27
CASSMTGGNGELFF,TGTGCCAGCAGTATGACAGGGGGAAACGGGGAGCTGTTTTTT,TRBD1,few,TRBJ2-2,TRBV9
CASSPTGGVGYNEQFF,TGTGCCAGCTCACCAACTGGCGGAGTCGGATACAATGAGCAGTTCTTC,-,-,TRBJ2-1,TRBV18
CASSPNYYEGYTF,TGTGCCAGCTCACCGAACTACTATGAAGGCTACACCTTC,-,-,TRBJ1-2,TRBV18
CASSIGGGQGNTEAFF,TGTGCCAGTAGCATAGGGGGGGGACAGGGGAACACTGAAGCTTTCTTT,TRBD1,-,TRBJ1-1,TRBV19
CASSYDGRRTDTQYF,TGTGCCAGCAGTTATGACGGGAGGCGCACAGATACGCAGTATTTT,TRBD2,few,TRBJ2-3,TRBV6-5
CASSASTLRMQYF,TGTGCCAGCAGCGCTTCCACATTGAGGATGCAGTACTTC,-,once,TRBJ2-5,TRBV9
CSVGGSWGTDTQYF,TGCAGCGTTGGCGGGAGTTGGGGAACAGATACGCAGTATTTT,TRBD2,-,TRBJ2-3,TRBV29-1
CASSQLRRYEQYF,TGCGCCAGCAGCCAATTGAGGAGGTACGAGCAGTACTTC,-,-,TRBJ2-7,TRBV4-1
CASSGQGTEAFF,TGTGCCAGCTCGGGACAGGGAACTGAAGCTTTCTTT,TRBD1,-,TRBJ1-1,TRBV18
CASSRELAGGPYNEQFF,TGTGCCAGCAGCCGAGAGTTGGCGGGAGGTCCCTACAATGAGCAGTTCTTC,TRBD2,once,TRBJ2-1,TRBV3-1/TRBV3-2
CAWSVQWAGGSNYGYTF,TGTGCCTGGAGTGTACAGTGGGCAGGGGGGTCTAACTATGGCTACACCTTC,TRBD1,-,TRBJ1-2,TRBV30
CATQTENNSPLHF,TGTGCCACCCAGACAGAGAATAATTCACCCCTCCACTTT,-,-,TRBJ1-6,TRBV19
CASSALLAGGSRGAGELFF,TGTGCCAGCAGCGCCCTACTAGCGGGGGGTTCGAGAGGCGCCGGGGAGCTGTTTTTT,TRBD2,-,TRBJ2-2,TRBV9
CASSLTENYGYTF,TGTGCCAGCAGTTTAACAGAGAACTATGGCTACACCTTC,-,once,TRBJ1-2,TRBV27
CAWSGQGNSPLHF,TGTGCCTGGAGTGGGCAGGGAAATTCACCCCTCCACTTT,-,-,TRBJ1-6,TRBV30
CASSASPLTGELFF,TGTGCCAGCAGCGCGTCCCCTCTTACCGGGGAGCTGTTTTTT,-,-,TRBJ2-2,TRBV7-8
CASSLGWDRVNEQFF,TGCGCCAGCAGCTTGGGATGGGACAGGGTCAATGAGCAGTTCTTC,TRBD1,-,TRBJ2-1,TRBV5-1
CASSSRPPIDEQFF,TGTGCCAGCAGTTCGAGGCCCCCTATAGATGAGCAGTTCTTC,-,-,TRBJ2-1,TRBV28
CASSERAGTGDSEAFF,TGTGCCAGCAGTGAAAGGGCCGGGACAGGGGACTCTGAAGCTTTCTTT,TRBD1,-,TRBJ1-1,TRBV6-1